This T cell receptor (beta chain) was documented in a study of cytomegalovirus exposure and HLA in healthy donors (dated by TCRdb to between 2016 and 2019). For context, the study as a whole: An earlier analysis of fewer than 750 of the donors reported around 280 Gb of sequence data and 117 million unique TCR beta sequences obtained from roughly 170 million T cells. An early release that covered more than 550 HLA-typed donors contained approximately 300 gigabases of sequencing data and about 84 million unique TCR sequences. Among the approximately 400 genotyped donors, around 79% belonged to the genetic ancestry cluster associated with self-reported Caucasian donors. The aim of the study was to test whether cataloging public T cell receptors could identify signatures of past pathogen exposure. Using immunosequencing, the study profiled T cell repertoires from roughly 650 subjects and related those repertoires to cytomegalovirus serostatus. Along with the roughly 700-subject first cohort, a separate validation cohort of over 90 different subjects was used. The study combined high-throughput TCR immunosequencing, statistical association of individual TCRs with disease status, and machine learning to predict cytomegalovirus infection status. In a later analysis, previously published TCR beta repertoires from 666 donors were re-analyzed and high-resolution HLA genotyping was added so that TCR occurrence patterns could be studied. Rather than using new phenotypic data, the later analysis identified candidate immune exposures from TCR beta sequences and from how often those sequences occurred across donors. To decide whether each TCR beta V gene segment behaved as functional or pseudogenic, an earlier analysis of some 600 of the donors relied on high-throughput TCR beta sequencing. Alongside the repertoire data, information on donor age, sex, ethnicity and CMV serostatus was compiled. Genome-wide SNP genotypes for about three fifths of the roughly 670 donors were used in a later genetic analysis, which treated that subset as a discovery cohort. Every discovery cohort repertoire had been produced on one sequencing platform. HLA typing included class I and class II loci at four-digit resolution. The number of typed donors differed by locus: about 620-630 for A, B, C, DRB1 and DQB1; 500 to 550 for DQA1; 606 for DPA1; and about 450 for DPB1. Roughly 5 DR-DQ haplotypes were treated as single units for association and clustering because of strong linkage in the cohort. Among about 360 genotyped donors of the cohort, an average of approximately 240,000 unique TCR beta nucleotide sequences were sequenced per donor, 15% to 20% of them non-productive. Study-level results and caveats: Because counts were too low, under 20 rarely observed V segments, including chromosome 9 orphons, were left out of the earlier analysis of several hundred of the donors. Cytomegalovirus status was reported to be diagnosed by the classifier with high specificity and sensitivity in both the original and validation cohorts. According to the authors, the approach could potentially be generalized to other disease states and immunological phenotypes. The study gave a list of 150 to 200 TCR beta chains associated with cytomegalovirus. A cluster of highly shared sequence variants was judged likely to be a technical artifact of the sequencing pipeline. In vitro tests confirmed that a few of the cytomegalovirus-associated TCR beta chains recognize cytomegalovirus antigens. Linkage disequilibrium might explain the correlated functional status among segregating V segments, but an unknown experimental factor could not be excluded. Some IMGT-functional V segments, including TRBV6-2 and TRBV6-3, could not be distinguished by the 87-base-pair reads and were therefore excluded. Most CMV-associated TCR beta chains appeared to be HLA-restricted in a later analysis, and the HLA associations seemed to be driven largely by CMV exposure. Most TCR sequences were seen in very few donors, while some public TCRs were found in many individuals. Several of the top co-occurrence clusters appeared to be linked to parvovirus B19, influenza, CMV and Epstein-Barr virus, according to a later analysis. A later analysis found that HLA-associated TCR beta chains were more clonally expanded and had lower generation probabilities than equally common non-associated chains. Immune exposure information for the cohort was limited to CMV serostatus. In a later analysis, around 17,000 TCR beta sequences were associated with specific HLA alleles at a false discovery rate of 0.05. When HLA alleles, especially DR and DQ, strongly co-occurred, attributing TCR associations to individual alleles was difficult. Presence/absence analyses assumed roughly uniform sequencing depth across donors, an assumption that may not hold. In a later analysis, the rate of TCR association differed among HLA loci, with DRB1 alleles having the most associated TCRs and HLA-C alleles having the fewest. In an earlier analysis of about 600 of the donors, most TCR beta V segments appeared in productive rearrangements about 87% or about 30% of the time, broadly matching IMGT annotations. V-gene and J-gene trimming of TCR beta chains was associated with a missense DCLRE1C variant in a later genetic analysis, and the association was replicated in an independent cohort. A further reported finding was that TCR beta sequences accurately predicted the HLA-A and HLA-B alleles for most subjects in the first cohort. HLA typing was unavailable for some donors at each locus, so association tests used only the typed subset. According to a later genetic analysis, donors in an Asian-associated ancestry cluster had fewer N-insertions in productive TCRs than the roughly 700-donor mean. This cohort had only TCR beta chains sequenced, and the lack of alpha or paired-chain data limited which features could be detected.

Library method: the immunoSEQ multiplex PCR assay. A mixture of 60 forward primers for TCR Vbeta segments and 13 reverse primers for TCR Jbeta segments was used in the multiplex PCR. The CDR3 region of rearranged TCR beta genes was amplified from genomic DNA with a multiplex PCR assay. The Illumina HiSeq System was used to sequence the amplified TCR beta libraries as 87-base-pair reads. In the original analysis: Across the 500 to 850 repertoires, a later analysis counted approximately 75 million unique TCR beta chains, approximately 12 million of which were shared by at least two donors. Raw reads were error-corrected and collapsed into unique sequences by a nearest-neighbor algorithm in which closely related sequences were merged to remove PCR and sequencing errors. CDR3 sequences were aligned to IMGT reference sequences to assign V, D and J gene segments. Each retained sequence needed at least a six-nucleotide match to both a V gene segment and a J gene segment. Rearrangements were classified as productive when the CDR3 lacked stop codons and remained in frame with V and J, and all other rearrangements were classified as non-productive. CDR3 was defined according to IMGT convention as the region running from the second conserved V-encoded cysteine to the conserved J-encoded phenylalanine. Sequences without an unambiguous match to a single V gene segment were excluded from the earlier analysis of about 600 of the donors. An earlier analysis of several hundred of the donors classified V segments as functional when productive rearrangements were above 56.7% and as segregating when the standard deviation between donors was above 5%. A statistical classification framework was built to diagnose cytomegalovirus status from the catalog of TCR beta chain sequences. In a later analysis, TCR nucleotide sequences were compared against IMGT/GENE-DB human TR gene sequences so that V and J genes could be assigned. In a later analysis, CDR3 sequences and most-parsimonious VDJ recombination scenarios were assigned using the TCRdist pipeline. In a later analysis, every TCR beta chain was defined by the combination of its CDR3 amino acid sequence and its V-gene family, and reads without a unique V-gene family were dropped. To address suspected cross-contamination and a sequencing artifact, a later analysis removed under 600 highly shared, low-generation-probability nucleotide sequences. A later analysis calculated a clonal expansion index for each public chain from normalized within-repertoire ranks of inferred template counts. In a later analysis, generation probabilities were computed using a VDJ recombination model fitted to out-of-frame rearrangements, and the results were checked against IGoR. In a later analysis, hypergeometric tests were used to score TCR-TCR, TCR-HLA and TCR-CMV co-occurrence, with a repertoire-size bias correction applied to TCR pairs. In a later analysis, false discovery rates were estimated by permuting HLA or CMV assignments 20 times. In a later analysis, co-occurring TCRs were grouped using DBSCAN, and TCRdist sequence similarity was added for clustering within HLA-allele-positive subsets. Repertoires with fewer than 30,000 or more than 120,000 public chains, plus five repertoires with anomalous nucleotide sharing, were excluded from co-occurrence clustering. TCRdb retrieved this table from immuneACCESS and kept in-frame rearrangements only. Not all clones are present; in checked studies, unresolved V genes account for under half, and no reason is known for the remainder. That table gives V, J and clone size, and the DNA gave D and trimming. The sample table contains about 190,000 clones; only one count was recorded for roughly 80% of them. Roughly 6.7% of the sample rests with the top ten.

According to the germline V gene (reference sequence), CDR1 reads LNHDA and CDR2 reads SQIVND. There are 16 amino acids in the CDR3, from cysteine to phenylalanine inclusive. Only the CDR3 portion is preserved as DNA: 48 bases, with reading frame beginning at the first base. V gives up 5 bases and J gives up 1 base, and the segment between their germline ends measures 16 bases. The cohort comprised fewer than 750 healthy bone marrow donors. All cohort members were sampled while nominally healthy, although unrecorded immune exposures were likely present. The donor was CMV seropositive and belonged to the group of around 300 seropositive cohort members. Every donor gave a peripheral blood sample, and the peripheral blood mononuclear cells from that sample were used for TCR beta sequencing. Genomic DNA extraction from the blood cell samples was performed with the Qiagen DNeasy Blood Extraction Kit. A single count supports this clone. Its specific antigen is unknown. Per-base qualities were not stored, and no clone one base away is much larger.

The receptor chain draws on TRBV19 and TRBJ2-3; no D gene can be assigned with confidence. This receptor was identified in a man between 40 and 49 years old in good health and CMV-seropositive. Sequenced: PBMCs. The nucleotide sequence is given as TGTGCCAGTAGTCCCCGGGTCGACTTAGGCACAGATACGCAGTATTTT. This translates into CASSPRVDLGTDTQYF.